This is a list of T cell receptor beta chains from one sample in a study of T cells in localized non-small cell lung cancer. Produced via immunoSEQ multiplex PCR; TCRdb's table is partial and in-frame only. This sample has tens of thousands of clones, with approximately 84% found just once. Sequencing was performed on peripheral blood, taken before any cancer treatment. All receptors derive from a female donor of 60 years or more with stage I lung adenocarcinoma. Each CDR3 is given without its conserved first and last residue.

j_gene: TRBJ2-5
v_gene: TRBV11-3
CDR3aa: ASSFGQQETQY

j_gene: TRBJ1-1
v_gene: TRBV6-1
CDR3aa: ASSETAQGSNTEAF

j_gene: TRBJ2-5
v_gene: TRBV4-1
CDR3aa: ASSQVGKSQETQY

j_gene: TRBJ1-2
v_gene: TRBV4-1
CDR3aa: ASSQDEPTGTVYGYT

j_gene: TRBJ2-1
v_gene: TRBV18
CDR3aa: ASSPPAPSGSEQF

j_gene: TRBJ1-5
v_gene: TRBV29-1
CDR3aa: SVEDDGPRGSQH

j_gene: TRBJ1-2
v_gene: TRBV18
CDR3aa: ASSPDADRGYGYT

j_gene: TRBJ2-3
v_gene: TRBV11-2
CDR3aa: ASSSGLAGSTDTQY

j_gene: TRBJ1-2
v_gene: TRBV19
CDR3aa: ASSIIGPSNYGYT

j_gene: TRBJ1-1
v_gene: TRBV2
CDR3aa: ASSVLAMNTEAF

j_gene: TRBJ1-2
v_gene: TRBV5-1
CDR3aa: ASSLGTANYGYT

j_gene: TRBJ1-2
v_gene: TRBV4-2
CDR3aa: ASSQSTQGYGYT

j_gene: TRBJ2-3
v_gene: TRBV2
CDR3aa: ASRRTGDTDTQY

j_gene: TRBJ2-5
v_gene: TRBV7-9
CDR3aa: ASSAVGTGLRETQY